A single TCR beta chain is shown here with its context. The antigen remains undetermined. The sample belongs to a study of blood T cells in healthy people across ages. On the study more broadly: About one barcoded beta molecule per two T cells was captured by template switching.

This CDR3 has 14 residues. Per the germline V gene, CDR1 is SGHRS and CDR2 is YFSETQ. Unmatched junction bases numbered 0, after V lost 0 bases and J lost 0 bases. Every participating donor contributed about 10 milliliters of peripheral blood through a draw. Study findings and constraints: Diversity estimated from one million T cells was considered an underestimate. Fewer expanded clones and more diversity marked long-lived versus aged donors.

Through a sample-barcoded 5' primer and a J-beta primer mix, a second PCR was run for roughly 7 to 11 cycles. TCRdb called the 5' RACE reads again in MiXCR, with one record for every CDR3 protein. The sample records roughly 800,000 distinct CDR3 sequences, approximately 24% being singletons. This same sample was also taken into another study, of T cells of mothers and their children.

The rearrangement joins TRBV5-1 to TRBJ2-7; the match to TRBD2 covers 7 bases. Sequenced material: blood. This sequence originates from a boy younger than 18 in good health. In DNA form, the CDR3 reads TGCGCCAGCAGCTTGGAGCGGGGCTCCTACGAGCAGTACTTC. This gives the protein CASSLERGSYEQYF.